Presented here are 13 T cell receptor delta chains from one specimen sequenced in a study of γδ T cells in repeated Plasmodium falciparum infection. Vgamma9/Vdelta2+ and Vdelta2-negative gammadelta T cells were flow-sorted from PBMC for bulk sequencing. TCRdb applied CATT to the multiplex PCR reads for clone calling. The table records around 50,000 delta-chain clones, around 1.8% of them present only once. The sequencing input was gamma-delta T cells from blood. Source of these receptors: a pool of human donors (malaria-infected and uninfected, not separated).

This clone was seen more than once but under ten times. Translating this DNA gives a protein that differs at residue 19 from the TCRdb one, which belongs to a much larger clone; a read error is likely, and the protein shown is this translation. The CDR3 reads CACDTVLPGGSPQYTDKLTF. The CDR3 DNA is TGTGCCTGTGACACCGTCCTCCCTGGGGGATCCCCTCAGTACACCGATAAACTCACCTTT. The J segment was not called; the V segment is TRDV2; TRDD3, as called in the table, went unchecked against the DNA. The germline V gene has CDR1 GEAIGNYY and CDR2 EKD. The CDR3 consists of 20 residues.

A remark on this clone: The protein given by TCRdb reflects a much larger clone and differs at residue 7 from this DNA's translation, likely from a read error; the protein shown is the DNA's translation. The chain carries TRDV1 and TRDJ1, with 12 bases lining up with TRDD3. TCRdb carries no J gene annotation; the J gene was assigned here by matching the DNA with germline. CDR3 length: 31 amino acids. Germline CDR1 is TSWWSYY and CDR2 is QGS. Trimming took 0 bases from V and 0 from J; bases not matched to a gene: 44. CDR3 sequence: CALGELNPEDPLGITLYWGILLHLYTDKLIF. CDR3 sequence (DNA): TGTGCTCTTGGGGAACTGAATCCCGAGGATCCATTGGGGATCACCTTGTACTGGGGGATACTCCTTCATCTGTACACCGATAAACTCATCTTT.

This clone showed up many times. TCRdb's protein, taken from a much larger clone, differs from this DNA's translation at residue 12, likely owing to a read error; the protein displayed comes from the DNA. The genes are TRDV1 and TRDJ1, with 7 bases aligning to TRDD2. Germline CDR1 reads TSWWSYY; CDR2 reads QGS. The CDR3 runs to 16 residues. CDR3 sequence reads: CALGDNLPPDTGKLIF. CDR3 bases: TGTGCTCTTGGGGATAACCTTCCTCCGGACACCGGTAAACTCATCTTT.

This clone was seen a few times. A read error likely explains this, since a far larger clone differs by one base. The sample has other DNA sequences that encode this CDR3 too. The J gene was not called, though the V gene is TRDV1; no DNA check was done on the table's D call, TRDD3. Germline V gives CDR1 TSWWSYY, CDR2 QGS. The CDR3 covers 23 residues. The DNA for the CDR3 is TGTGCTCTTGGGGAAACTTCGGTTCTAGGGAGACTGGGGATTACTACGTACACCGATAAACTTATCTTT. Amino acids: CALGETSVLGRLGITTYTDKLIF.

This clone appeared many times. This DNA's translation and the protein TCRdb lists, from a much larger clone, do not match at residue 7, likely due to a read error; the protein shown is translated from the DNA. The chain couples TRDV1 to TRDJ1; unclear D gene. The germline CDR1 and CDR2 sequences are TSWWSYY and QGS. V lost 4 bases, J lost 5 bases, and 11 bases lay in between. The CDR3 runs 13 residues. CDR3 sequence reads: CALGAIATDKLIF. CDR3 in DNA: TGTGCTCTTGGGGCCATAGCCACAGATAAACTCATCTTT.

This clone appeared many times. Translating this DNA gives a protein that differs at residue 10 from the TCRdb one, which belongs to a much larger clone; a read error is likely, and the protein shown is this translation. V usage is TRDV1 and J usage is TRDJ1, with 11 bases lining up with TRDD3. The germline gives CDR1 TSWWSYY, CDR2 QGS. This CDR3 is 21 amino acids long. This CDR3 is CALGERSRGPPSGGYTDKLIF. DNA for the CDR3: TGTGCTCTTGGGGAACGGTCTCGAGGGCCACCTTCTGGGGGATACACCGATAAGCTCATCTTT.

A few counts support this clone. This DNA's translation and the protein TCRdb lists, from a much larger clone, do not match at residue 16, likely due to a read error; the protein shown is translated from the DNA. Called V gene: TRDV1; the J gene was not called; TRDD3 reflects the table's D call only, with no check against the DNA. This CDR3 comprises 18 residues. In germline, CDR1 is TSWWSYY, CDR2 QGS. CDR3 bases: TGTGCTCTTGAGTTTTCCGGCCTGGGGACTCCAGCGAAAACTAAACCCATCTTT. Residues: CALEFSGLGTPAKTKPIF.

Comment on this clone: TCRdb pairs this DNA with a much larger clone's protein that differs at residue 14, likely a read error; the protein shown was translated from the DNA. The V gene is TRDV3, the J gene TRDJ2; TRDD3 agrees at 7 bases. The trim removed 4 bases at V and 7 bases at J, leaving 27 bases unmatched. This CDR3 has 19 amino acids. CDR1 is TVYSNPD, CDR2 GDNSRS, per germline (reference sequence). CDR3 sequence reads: CASPTPRLWGTLRIAQLFF. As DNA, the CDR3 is TGTGCCTCCCCAACGCCCCGGTTGTGGGGGACCCTGAGGATAGCACAACTCTTCTTT.

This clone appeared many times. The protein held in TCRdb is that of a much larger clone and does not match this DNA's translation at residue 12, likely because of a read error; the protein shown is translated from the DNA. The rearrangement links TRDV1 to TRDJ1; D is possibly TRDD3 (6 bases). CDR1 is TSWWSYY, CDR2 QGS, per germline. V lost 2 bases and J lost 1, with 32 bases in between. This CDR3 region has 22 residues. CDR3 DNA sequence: TGTGCTCTTGGGGAAGTGGTGACGTCCTGGGGACATTGGGAAAGCGTCACCGATAAACTCATCTTT. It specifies CALGEVVTSWGHWESVTDKLIF.

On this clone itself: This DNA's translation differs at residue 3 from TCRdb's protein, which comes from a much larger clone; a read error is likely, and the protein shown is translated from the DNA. The CDR3 spells CAPGEPGLGRLGDLYTDKLIF. CDR3 coding DNA: TGTGCTCCTGGGGAACCCGGCCTAGGTAGACTGGGGGATCTGTACACCGATAAACTCATCTTT. The chain combines TRDV1 with TRDJ1; the match to TRDD3 covers 10 bases. The J gene, absent from TCRdb, was called here by matching the DNA to germline. CDR3 length equals 21 residues. Germline CDR1 and CDR2: TSWWSYY and QGS.

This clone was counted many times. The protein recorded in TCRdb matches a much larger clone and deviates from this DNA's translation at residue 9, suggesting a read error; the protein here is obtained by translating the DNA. CDR3 loop: CALGFYWGPPYTDKLIF. The CDR3 coding sequence is TGTGCTCTTGGGTTCTACTGGGGGCCACCGTACACCGATAAACTCATCTTT. The rearrangement links TRDV1 to TRDJ1; 8 positions match TRDD3. The CDR3 spans 17 residues. V was pared by 5 bases and J by 0 bases, with 11 bases of the junction left unmatched. Germline V gene data show CDR1 as TSWWSYY and CDR2 as QGS.

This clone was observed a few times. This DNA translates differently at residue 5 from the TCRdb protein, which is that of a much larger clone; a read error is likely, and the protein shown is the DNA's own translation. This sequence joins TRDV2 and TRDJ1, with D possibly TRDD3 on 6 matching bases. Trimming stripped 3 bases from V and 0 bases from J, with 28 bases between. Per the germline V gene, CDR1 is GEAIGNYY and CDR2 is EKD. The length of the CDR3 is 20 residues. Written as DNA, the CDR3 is TGTGCCTGTGACTCCGTAAGGCTTACTTGGGGATCCCCCTACACCGATAAACTCATCTTT. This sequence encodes CACDSVRLTWGSPYTDKLIF.

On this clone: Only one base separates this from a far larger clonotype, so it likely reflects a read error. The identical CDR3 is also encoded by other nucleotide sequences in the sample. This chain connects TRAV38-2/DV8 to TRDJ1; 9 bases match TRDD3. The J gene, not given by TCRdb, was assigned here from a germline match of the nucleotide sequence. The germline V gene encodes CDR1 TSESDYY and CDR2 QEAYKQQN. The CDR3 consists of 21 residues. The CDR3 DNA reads TGTGCTTATAGGAGCTCCGGGGTGTGTACTGGGGGACCCGCCAACACCGACAAACTCATCTTT. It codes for CAYRSSGVCTGGPANTDKLIF.